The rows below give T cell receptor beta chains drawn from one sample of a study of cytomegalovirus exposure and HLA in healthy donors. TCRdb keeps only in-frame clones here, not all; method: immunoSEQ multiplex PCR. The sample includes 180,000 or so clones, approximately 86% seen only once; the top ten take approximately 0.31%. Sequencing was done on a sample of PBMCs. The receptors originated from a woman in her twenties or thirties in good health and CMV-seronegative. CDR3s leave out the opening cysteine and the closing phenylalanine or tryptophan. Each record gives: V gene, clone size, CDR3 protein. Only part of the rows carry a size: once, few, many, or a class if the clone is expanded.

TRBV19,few,ASSSWRGTSTDTQY
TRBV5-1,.,ASSPGTSGETQY
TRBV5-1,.,ASGGVGADEQY
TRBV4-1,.,ASSQEHLYEQY
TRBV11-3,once,ASSLDRGTVYGYT
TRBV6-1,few,ASSEWWTSGYNEQF
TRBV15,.,ATTLIVQGEAF
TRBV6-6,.,ASRNWEDIQY
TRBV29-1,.,SVEVRGDGRYEQY
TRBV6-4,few,ASSSGTGSGANVLT
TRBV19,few,ASSMEGRATSYEQY
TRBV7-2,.,ASRAEAVGSPLH
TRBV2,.,ASREQTGGYDTQY
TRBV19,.,ASSMSRDRSTDTQY
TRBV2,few,ASSVTDTQY
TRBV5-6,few,ASSSPRQGAGFYEQY
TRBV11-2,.,ASNRQGGGYYEQY
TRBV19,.,ASSIQDWENIQY
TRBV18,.,ASSRARGQETQY
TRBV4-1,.,ASSYPSSGGDIQY
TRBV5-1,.,ASSLGGWANEQF
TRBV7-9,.,ASSSTDRGPTDTQY